These 17 T cell receptor beta chains were all obtained from the same sample, sequenced in a study of blood T cells in healthy people across ages. Next came a second PCR, run for about 7 to 12 cycles, which used a sample-barcoded 5' primer along with a J-beta primer mix. TCRdb used MiXCR to reprocess the 5' RACE reads, holding one entry per CDR3 protein. The sample has 1.5 million or so distinct CDR3 sequences; roughly 40% are singletons. Sample: blood. The receptors here all came from a woman aged 18-30 years in good health.

The chain is built from TRBV6-4 and TRBJ1-2, with a tentative D call TRBD1 (6 bases). CDR1 and CDR2 from the germline V gene are MRHNA and SNTAGT. The CDR3 loop spans 14 amino acids. Deletions cut 3 bases from V and 4 bases from J, with 12 bases between. The CDR3 region is CASSEVGGGYGYTF. DNA of the CDR3: TGTGCCAGCAGTGAAGTCGGGGGCGGCTATGGCTACACCTTC.

This clonotype occurred a few times. V is TRBV4-2 and J is TRBJ1-2, with D maybe TRBD1 (6 bases). V was shortened by 4 bases and J by 3 bases, with 12 bases between the two germline ends. The CDR3 spans 14 residues. Germline assignment: CDR1 LGHNA and CDR2 YNFKEQ. CDR3 nucleotide sequence: TGTGCCAGCAGCCCAATGACAGGATACTATGGCTACACCTTC. It yields the protein CASSPMTGYYGYTF.

The gene calls are TRBV6-5 and TRBJ2-5; 7 nucleotides align to TRBD2. Germline V CDR1 and CDR2: MNHEY, SVGAGI. CDR3 length equals 14 residues. Losses at the gene ends were 8 bases for V and 5 bases for J; bases not matched to a gene: 11. The CDR3 nucleotides read TGTGCCAGCCGTAATGGGTTGGGAGGGGAGACCCAGTACTTC. Its translation is CASRNGLGGETQYF.

The chain has TRBV24-1 and TRBJ2-1; D gene uncertain. The V gene's germline CDR1 is KGHDR and CDR2 SFDVKD. This CDR3 contains 13 residues. The V end was cut by 5 bases, the J end by 4 bases, with 8 bases between. The CDR3 loop reads CATSADAYNEQFF. The CDR3 region has the DNA TGTGCCACCAGTGCCGACGCGTACAATGAGCAGTTCTTC.

This clonotype has only a few counts. The chain combines TRBV6-2 or TRBV6-3 with TRBJ2-5; 7 bases are shared with TRBD2. V was clipped by 4 bases and J by 5 bases; unmatched bases: 10. CDR3 size: 15 residues. Germline V gene data show CDR1 as MNHEY and CDR2 as SVGEGT. The DNA of the CDR3 is TGTGCCAGCAGTTTCCCTGGACTAGGTTTGGAGACCCAGTACTTC. Translation: CASSFPGLGLETQYF.

In its sample, this clonotype was seen a few times. V usage is TRBV20-1 and J usage is TRBJ1-6; D call uncertain. The CDR3 loop spans 14 amino acids. Germline V lookup: CDR1 DFQATT, CDR2 SNEGSKA (reference sequence). Between the trimmed V and J ends, which lost 0 bases and 9 bases, there was a span of 12 bases. CDR3 bases: TGCAGTGCTAGAGATCCCGGTGTTACTTCACCCCTCCACTTT. The encoded protein is CSARDPGVTSPLHF.

This clonotype was seen just once. This could be a read error, since a much larger clone is one nucleotide away. The chain links TRBV5-1 to TRBJ2-3; TRBD2 might be the D (5 bases). CDR1 is SGHRS and CDR2 is YFSETQ in the germline V gene. The V end lost 5 bases, the J end lost 5 bases, and 21 bases lay between the germline ends. The CDR3 totals 16 residues. CDR3 coding DNA: TGCGCCAGCAGGGGGTCCGGCAGGACTCCCAAAGATACGCAGTATTTT. Translating it yields CASRGSGRTPKDTQYF.

V usage is TRBV6-2 or TRBV6-3 and J usage is TRBJ1-2, with D hard to call. Germline V lookup: CDR1 MNHEY, CDR2 SVGEGT. Trimming cost V 5 bases and J 3 bases, with 10 bases left between them. The CDR3 covers 13 residues. CDR3 DNA: TGTGCCAGCAGTCTGAATTCCGACTATGGCTACACCTTC. Protein: CASSLNSDYGYTF.

The chain carries TRBV6-6 and TRBJ2-5; D uncertain. This CDR3 region has 13 residues. Germline-derived CDR1 and CDR2 are MNHNY and SVGAGI (reference sequence). Trimming left V 8 bases short and J 5 bases short, with 15 bases between. CDR3 nucleotides: TGTGCCAGCGTCCTTGACCCGACGGAGACCCAGTACTTC. Amino acid sequence: CASVLDPTETQYF.

This clonotype was seen at least ten times. This rearrangement joins TRBV5-1 to TRBJ2-1; TRBD2 aligns across 7 bases. Germline loops: CDR1 SGHRS, CDR2 YFSETQ. Unmatched junction bases numbered 3, after V lost 2 bases and J lost 10 bases. The CDR3 loop spans 12 amino acids. CDR3: CASSFGGREQFF. The CDR3 DNA sequence: TGCGCCAGCAGCTTTGGCGGGAGAGAGCAGTTCTTC.

This clonotype turned up a few times. The chain is built from TRBV12-3 or TRBV12-4 and TRBJ1-2, with 7 bases aligning to TRBD1. V was clipped by 4 bases and J by 9 bases; unmatched bases: 8. The CDR3 loop spans 13 amino acids. The CDR3 loop is CASSSRQGWSYTF. The DNA of the CDR3 is TGTGCCAGCAGTTCGCGACAGGGTTGGAGCTACACCTTC.

Worth noting for this clonotype: This may arise from a read error, as a much more abundant clone is one base away. The chain has TRBV28 and TRBJ1-2; D not certain. Germline V gene lookup returns CDR1 MDHEN and CDR2 SYDVKM. V lost 5 bases and J lost 2, with 9 bases in between. This CDR3 is built from 13 residues. CDR3 amino acids: CASSVVANYGYTF. CDR3 nucleotide sequence: TGTGCCAGCAGTGTAGTGGCAAACTATGGCTACACCTTC.

This rearrangement joins TRBV6-1 to TRBJ1-6; possibly TRBD1 for D (6 bases). Germline values: CDR1 MNHNS, CDR2 SASEGT. V was clipped by 2 bases and J by 9 bases, with 17 bases between them. CDR3 length: 16 amino acids. CDR3 protein: CASSESRRTEVSPLHF. As DNA, the CDR3 is TGTGCCAGCAGTGAAAGTAGAAGGACAGAAGTTTCACCCCTCCACTTT.

The J gene is TRBJ2-7, the V gene TRBV11-3; 7 bases fit TRBD2. J was trimmed by 1 base and V by 5 bases; bases with no gene match: 11. Looked up from germline, CDR1 is SGHNT and CDR2 is YENEEA. The CDR3 is 16 amino acids. The CDR3 DNA reads TGTGCCAGCAGCCTCCTCGCTTGGGGGGGGTCCTACGAGCAGTACTTC. It specifies CASSLLAWGGSYEQYF.

On this clonotype itself: A much larger clone lies one base from this, so it may be a read error. V and J are TRBV25-1 and TRBJ2-3; D is uncertain. Looked up from germline, CDR1 is MGHDK and CDR2 is SYGVNS. The CDR3 extends over 11 amino acids. The CDR3 DNA follows: TGTGCCAACAGTGGCCTAGATACGCAGTATTTT. Amino acids: CANSGLDTQYF.

V is TRBV11-2 and J is TRBJ2-7; 8 bases are a match to TRBD2. The germline CDR1 and CDR2 sequences are SGHAT and FQNNGV. The CDR3 is made up of 14 amino acids. After removal of 5 bases from V and 6 bases from J, the junction contained 9 bases not matched to a gene. CDR3 loop: CASSTSGTRGEQYF. The CDR3 nucleotides read TGTGCCAGCAGCACATCCGGGACTAGAGGCGAGCAGTACTTC.

The chain employs TRBV10-3 and TRBJ1-4; the D gene is possibly TRBD1 (6 bases). The CDR3 extends over 20 amino acids. Germline V gene lookup returns CDR1 ENHRY and CDR2 SYGVKD. V lost 3 bases and J 1 base, leaving 24 bases between the germline ends. The DNA of the CDR3 is TGTGCCATCAGTGAAGAAAGGTCCGACAGGATTTCGATAACTAATGAAAAACTGTTTTTT. This encodes CAISEERSDRISITNEKLFF.